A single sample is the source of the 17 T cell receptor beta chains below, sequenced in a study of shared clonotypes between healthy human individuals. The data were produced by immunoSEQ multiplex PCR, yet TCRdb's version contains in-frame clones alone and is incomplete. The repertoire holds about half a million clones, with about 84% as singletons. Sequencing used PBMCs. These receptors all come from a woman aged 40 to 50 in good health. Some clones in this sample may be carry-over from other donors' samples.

The CDR3 DNA is TGCAGCGCCGGGGCAGGGGGCAACTATGGCTACACCTTC. This translates into CSAGAGGNYGYTF. The chain recombines TRBV29-1 with TRBJ1-2, with TRBD1 matching over 8 bases. After removal of 7 bases from V and 2 bases from J, the junction contained 6 bases not matched to a gene. There are 13 residues in the CDR3. Germline V lookup: CDR1 SQVTM, CDR2 ANQGSEA.

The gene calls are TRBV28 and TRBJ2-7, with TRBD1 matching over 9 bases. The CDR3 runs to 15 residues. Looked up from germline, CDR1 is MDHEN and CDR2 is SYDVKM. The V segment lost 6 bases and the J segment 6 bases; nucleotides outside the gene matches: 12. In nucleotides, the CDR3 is TGTGCCAGCAGCGCTGGAGGGGGACAGGGCTCCGAGCAGTACTTC. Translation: CASSAGGGQGSEQYF. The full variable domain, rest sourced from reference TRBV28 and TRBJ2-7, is DVKVTQSSRYLVKRTGEKVFLECVQDMDHENMFWYRQDPGLGLRLIYFSYDVKMKEKGDIPEGYSVSREKKERFSLILESASTNQTSMYLCASSAGGGQGSEQYFGPGTRLTVT.

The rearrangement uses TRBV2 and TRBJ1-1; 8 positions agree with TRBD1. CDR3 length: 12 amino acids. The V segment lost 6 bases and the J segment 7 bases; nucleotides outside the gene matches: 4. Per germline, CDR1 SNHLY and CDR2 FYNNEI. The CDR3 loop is CASRPDRVEAFF. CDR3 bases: TGTGCCAGCAGGCCGGACAGGGTTGAAGCTTTCTTT.

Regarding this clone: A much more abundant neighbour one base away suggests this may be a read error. As DNA, the CDR3 is TGTGCCAGAAGCGTGGGACAGAGCTACGAGCAGTACTTC. Its protein is CARSVGQSYEQYF. This chain connects TRBV5-3 to TRBJ2-7, with TRBD1 matching 7 bases. TRBV5-3 counts as an open reading frame of uncertain function. This CDR3 is built from 13 residues. With 4 bases clipped from V and 3 bases from J, the junction kept 4 bases outside the gene matches.

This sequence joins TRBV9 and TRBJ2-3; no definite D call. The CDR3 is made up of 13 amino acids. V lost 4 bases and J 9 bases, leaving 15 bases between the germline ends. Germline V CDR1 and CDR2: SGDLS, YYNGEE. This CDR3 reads CASSPLSGRTQYF. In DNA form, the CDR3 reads TGTGCCAGCAGCCCCCTTTCCGGTCGGACGCAGTATTTT. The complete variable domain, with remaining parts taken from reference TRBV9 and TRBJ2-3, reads DSGVTQTPKHLITATGQRVTLRCSPRSGDLSVYWYQQSLDQGLQFLIQYYNGEERAKGNILERFSAQQFPDLHSELNLSSLELGDSALYFCASSPLSGRTQYFGPGTRLTVL.

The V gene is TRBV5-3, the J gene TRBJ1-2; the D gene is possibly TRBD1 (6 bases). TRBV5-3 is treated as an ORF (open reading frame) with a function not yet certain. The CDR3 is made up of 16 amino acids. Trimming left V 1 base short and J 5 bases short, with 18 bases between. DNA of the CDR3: TGTGCCAGAAGCTTGTCATTTTGTCAGGGGAGTTATGGCTACACCTTC. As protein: CARSLSFCQGSYGYTF.

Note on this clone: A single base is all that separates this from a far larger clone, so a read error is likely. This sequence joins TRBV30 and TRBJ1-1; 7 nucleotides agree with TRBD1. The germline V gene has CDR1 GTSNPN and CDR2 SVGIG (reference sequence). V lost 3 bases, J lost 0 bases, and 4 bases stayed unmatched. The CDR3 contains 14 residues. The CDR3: CAWSGQAMNTEAFF. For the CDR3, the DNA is TGTGCCTGGAGCGGACAGGCGATGAACACTGAAGCTTTCTTT.

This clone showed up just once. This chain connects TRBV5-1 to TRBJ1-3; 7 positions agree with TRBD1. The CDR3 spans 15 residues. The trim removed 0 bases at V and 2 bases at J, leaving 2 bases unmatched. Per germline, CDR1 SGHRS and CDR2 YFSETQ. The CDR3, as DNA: TGCGCCAGCAGCTTGGGACAGGGAACTGGAAACACCATATATTTT. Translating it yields CASSLGQGTGNTIYF.

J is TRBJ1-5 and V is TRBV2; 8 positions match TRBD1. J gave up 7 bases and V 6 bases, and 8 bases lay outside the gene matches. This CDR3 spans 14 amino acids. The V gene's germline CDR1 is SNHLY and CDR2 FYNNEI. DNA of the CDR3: TGTGCCAGCAGACTTGGACAGGGCCAACAGCCCCAGCATTTT. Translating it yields CASRLGQGQQPQHF.

The CDR3 region has the DNA TGTGCCAGCAGCTTCGGGACCACTGCTAGGGGGGAGCTGTTTTTT. As protein: CASSFGTTARGELFF. The chain uses TRBV11-3 and TRBJ1-3; D possibly matches TRBD1 or TRBD2 (5 bases each). The end of the DNA fits TRBJ2-2 better, so the J call may be wrong. Looked up from germline, CDR1 is SGHNT and CDR2 is YENEEA. The CDR3 contains 15 residues.

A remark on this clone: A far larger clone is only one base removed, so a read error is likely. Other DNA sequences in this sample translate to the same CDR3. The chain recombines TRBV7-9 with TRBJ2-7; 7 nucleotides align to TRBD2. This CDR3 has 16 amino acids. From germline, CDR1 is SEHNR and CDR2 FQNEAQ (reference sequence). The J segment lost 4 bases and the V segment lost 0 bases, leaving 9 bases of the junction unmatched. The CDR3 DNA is TGTGCCAGCAGCTTAGCGGGAGGGCCTACTAGATACGAGCAGTACTTC. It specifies CASSLAGGPTRYEQYF. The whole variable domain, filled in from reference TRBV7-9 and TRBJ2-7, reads DTGVSQNPRHKITKRGQNVTFRCDPISEHNRLYWYRQTLGQGPEFLTYFQNEAQLEKSRLLSDRFSAERPKGSFSTLEIQRTEQGDSAMYLCASSLAGGPTRYEQYFGPGTRLTVT.

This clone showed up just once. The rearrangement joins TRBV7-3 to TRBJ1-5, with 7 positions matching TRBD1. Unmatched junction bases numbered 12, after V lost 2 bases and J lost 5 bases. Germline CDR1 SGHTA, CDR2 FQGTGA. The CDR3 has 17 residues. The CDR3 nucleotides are TGTGCCAGCAGCTTACTGGCCAGGGGGAGGCTTTATCAGCCCCAGCATTTT. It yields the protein CASSLLARGRLYQPQHF.

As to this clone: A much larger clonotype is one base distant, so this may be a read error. CDR3: CASSPRGGQTYEQYF. In nucleotides, the CDR3 is TGTGCCAGCAGCCCACGAGGGGGACAGACCTACGAGCAGTACTTC. The chain couples TRBV7-6 to TRBJ2-7; 7 bases match TRBD1. From germline, CDR1 is SGHVS and CDR2 FNYEAQ. The CDR3 totals 15 residues. V trimming: 5 bases; J trimming: 2 bases; junction bases outside the gene matches: 9.

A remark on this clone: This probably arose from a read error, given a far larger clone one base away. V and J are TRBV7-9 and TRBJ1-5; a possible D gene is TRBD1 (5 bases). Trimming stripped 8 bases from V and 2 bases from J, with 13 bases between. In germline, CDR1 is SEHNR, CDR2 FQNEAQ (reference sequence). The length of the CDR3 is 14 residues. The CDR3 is CASGPGDGNQPQHF. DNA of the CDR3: TGTGCCAGCGGCCCGGGGGATGGCAATCAGCCCCAGCATTTT.

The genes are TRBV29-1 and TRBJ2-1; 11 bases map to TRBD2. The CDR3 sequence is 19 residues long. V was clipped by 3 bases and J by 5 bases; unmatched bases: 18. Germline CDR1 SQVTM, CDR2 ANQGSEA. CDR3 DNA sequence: TGCAGCGTTGATGTTGGGGCCCTTACGACTAGCGGGACCCACAATGAGCAGTTCTTC. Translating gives CSVDVGALTTSGTHNEQFF.

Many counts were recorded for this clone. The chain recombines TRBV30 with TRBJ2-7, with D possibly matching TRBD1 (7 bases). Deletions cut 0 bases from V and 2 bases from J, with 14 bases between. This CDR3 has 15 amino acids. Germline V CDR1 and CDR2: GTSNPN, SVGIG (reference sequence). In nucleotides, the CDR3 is TGTGCCTGGAGTGTAGGGCAGGGGGGACCCTACGAGCAGTACTTC. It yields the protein CAWSVGQGGPYEQYF.

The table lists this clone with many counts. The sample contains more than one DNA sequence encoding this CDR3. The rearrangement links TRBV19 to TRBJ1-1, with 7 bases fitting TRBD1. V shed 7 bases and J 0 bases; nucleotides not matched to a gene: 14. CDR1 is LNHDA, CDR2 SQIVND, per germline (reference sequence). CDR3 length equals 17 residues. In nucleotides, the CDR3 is TGTGCCAGTACCCCTGTCCCCCACAGGGGCATGAACACTGAAGCTTTCTTT. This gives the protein CASTPVPHRGMNTEAFF.